This passage covers 32 T cell receptor beta chains from one sample sequenced in a study of T cell repertoires in cytomegalovirus infection. From the reads, TCRdb called clonotypes with MiXCR, one entry per CDR3 protein. The table lists under 95,000 distinct CDR3 sequences, about 45% of them singletons. These TCRs are of unknown antigen specificity. The sample here was CD8+ T cells from cultured PBMCs, taken from culture after CMV antigen stimulation. These receptors were collected from a human donor in good health (CMV status not recorded). Some clones in this sample may be carry-over from other donors' samples.

The chain employs TRBV7-8 and TRBJ2-3; 9 bases are shared with TRBD2. Germline V gene data show CDR1 as SGHVS and CDR2 as FQNEAQ. The CDR3 has 16 amino acids. Unmatched junction bases numbered 10, after V lost 5 bases and J lost 4 bases. For the CDR3, the DNA is TGTGCCAGCAGCCCATGGGTAGCGGGAGCCCCAGATACGCAGTATTTT. This gives the protein CASSPWVAGAPDTQYF.

This rearrangement joins TRBV7-3 to TRBJ2-5; 9 bases are shared with TRBD1. J lost 5 bases, V lost 2 bases, and 3 bases had no gene match. The CDR3 is made up of 14 amino acids. CDR1 and CDR2 from the germline V gene are SGHTA and FQGTGA. CDR3 loop: CASSLRQGGETQYF. CDR3 nucleotide sequence: TGTGCCAGCAGCTTACGACAGGGGGGGGAGACCCAGTACTTC.

The rearrangement joins TRBV4-2 to TRBJ2-7; a possible D gene is TRBD1 (5 bases). Germline V gene lookup returns CDR1 LGHNA and CDR2 YNFKEQ. The V end was cut by 1 base, the J end by 2 bases, with 18 bases between. The CDR3 extends over 17 amino acids. This CDR3 reads CASSQVSRPPRAYEQYF. CDR3 nucleotide sequence: TGTGCCAGCAGCCAAGTATCTAGGCCGCCCAGGGCCTACGAGCAGTACTTC.

The chain employs TRBV11-2 and TRBJ2-7; 11 bases agree with TRBD1. The CDR3 is made up of 16 amino acids. J was trimmed by 4 bases and V by 1 base; bases with no gene match: 6. CDR1 is SGHAT and CDR2 is FQNNGV in the germline V gene. The CDR3 loop reads CASSLGGTGGRYEQYF. In DNA form, the CDR3 reads TGTGCCAGCAGCTTAGGGGGGACAGGGGGACGATACGAGCAGTACTTC.

This clonotype was counted a few times. The chain uses TRBV11-2 and TRBJ2-1, with no clear D. This CDR3 has 15 residues. The V end was cut by 5 bases, the J end by 10 bases, with 21 bases between. CDR1 and CDR2 (germline): SGHAT, FQNNGV. Written as DNA, the CDR3 is TGTGCCAGCAGCCCAGGACCTACTGCGGCGTACGAGCAGTTCTTC. It codes for CASSPGPTAAYEQFF.

The chain uses TRBV19 and TRBJ1-2; TRBD1 matches 8 bases. Losses at the gene ends were 6 bases for V and 6 bases for J; bases not matched to a gene: 12. Germline values: CDR1 LNHDA, CDR2 SQIVND (reference sequence). This CDR3 has 15 amino acids. Here the CDR3 DNA reads TGTGCCAGTAGATATCGGACAGGGCGCTATGATGGCTACACCTTC. This codes for CASRYRTGRYDGYTF.

The rearrangement uses TRBV11-2 and TRBJ2-5, with TRBD2 matching 9 bases. This CDR3 has 16 residues. J lost 2 bases, V lost 6 bases, and 10 bases had no gene match. The germline V gene encodes CDR1 SGHAT and CDR2 FQNNGV. CDR3 bases: TGTGCCAGCAGTTCCGCTCTGACTAGCGGTCAAGAGACCCAGTACTTC. Its protein is CASSSALTSGQETQYF.

This clonotype was seen a handful of times. The chain has TRBV12-3 or TRBV12-4 and TRBJ1-1; TRBD1 matches 7 bases. This CDR3 comprises 14 residues. Trimming took 6 bases from V and 4 from J; bases not matched to a gene: 8. CDR3 sequence: CASRGDSESTEAFF. Written as DNA, the CDR3 is TGTGCCAGCAGGGGGGACAGTGAGAGCACTGAAGCTTTCTTT.

At least ten counts were recorded for this clonotype. The chain employs TRBV11-2 and TRBJ1-1, with 9 bases fitting TRBD1. The CDR3 is 14 amino acids. The V segment lost 5 bases and the J segment 4 bases; nucleotides outside the gene matches: 5. CDR1 SGHAT and CDR2 FQNNGV come from the germline V gene. DNA for the CDR3: TGTGCCAGCAGCCCCGGACAGGGGACCACTGAAGCTTTCTTT. It translates to CASSPGQGTTEAFF.

This sequence joins TRBV29-1 and TRBJ2-1; TRBD1 matches at 8 bases. CDR3 length: 11 amino acids. The trim removed 6 bases at V and 6 bases at J, leaving 1 base unmatched. The germline V gene encodes CDR1 SQVTM and CDR2 ANQGSEA. The CDR3 sequence: CSVTGVNEQFF. The CDR3 nucleotides are TGCAGCGTGACAGGGGTCAATGAGCAGTTCTTC.

This clonotype was counted between two and nine times. The J gene is TRBJ2-7, the V gene TRBV4-1; the D gene is possibly TRBD1 (6 bases). This CDR3 has 13 residues. Looked up from germline, CDR1 is MGHRA and CDR2 is YSYEKL. The V end lost 1 base, the J end lost 5 bases, and 9 bases lay between the germline ends. This CDR3 reads CASSQVPGDEQYF. In DNA, the CDR3 is TGCGCCAGCAGCCAAGTCCCAGGGGACGAGCAGTACTTC.

This clonotype was observed a handful of times. The genes are TRBV11-2 and TRBJ2-3; D might be TRBD1 (5 bases). CDR1 and CDR2 (germline): SGHAT, FQNNGV. This CDR3 spans 15 amino acids. The ends were cut back, 1 base at V and 6 bases at J, with 14 bases in the middle. The CDR3 is CASSLAGRLPDTQYF. CDR3 nucleotides: TGTGCCAGCAGCTTAGCAGGGCGTCTCCCTGATACGCAGTATTTT. Full variable domain (rest looked up from reference TRBV11-2 and TRBJ2-3): EAGVAQSPRYKIIEKRQSVAFWCNPISGHATLYWYQQILGQGPKLLIQFQNNGVVDDSQLPKDRFSAERLKGVDSTLKIQPAKLEDSAVYLCASSLAGRLPDTQYFGPGTRLTVL.

V is TRBV7-2 and J is TRBJ2-1; D is unresolved. The germline V gene has CDR1 SGHTA and CDR2 FQGNSA. V shed 6 bases and J shed 0 bases, with 6 bases lying between them. The CDR3 totals 13 residues. CDR3 loop: CASRESSYNEQFF. CDR3 nucleotide sequence: TGTGCCAGCAGGGAGAGCTCCTACAATGAGCAGTTCTTC.

This clonotype occurred a few times. The DNA of the CDR3 is TGTGCCAGCAGCTTGGGAGGACTCGGAGATTATATGATCTATGGCTACACCTTC. Its translation is CASSLGGLGDYMIYGYTF. V gene TRBV5-6 combines with J gene TRBJ1-2; D uncertain. CDR3 length: 18 residues. Trimming removed 0 bases at V and 4 bases at J, with 22 bases between. Germline V gives CDR1 SGHDT, CDR2 YYEEEE.

The CDR3, as DNA: TGTGCCAGCAGCTCGCGCCAGGGTGGTGAGCAGTTCTTC. Translating gives CASSSRQGGEQFF. The J gene is TRBJ2-1, the V gene TRBV7-4, with a possible D match to TRBD1 (5 bases). The CDR3 sequence is 13 residues long. The ends were cut back, 4 bases at V and 9 bases at J, with 13 bases in the middle. The germline CDR1 and CDR2 sequences are SGHVT and SQSDAQ.

The chain employs TRBV2 and TRBJ2-4; possibly TRBD2 for D (6 bases). The CDR3 extends over 11 amino acids. V was clipped by 4 bases and J by 13 bases, with 11 bases between them. Germline CDR1 reads SNHLY; CDR2 reads FYNNEI. In nucleotides, the CDR3 is TGTGCCAGCAGTGGGGAGGTGGCCCAGTACTTC. It is translated as CASSGEVAQYF. Supplemented by reference TRBV2 and TRBJ2-4, the full variable domain reads EPEVTQTPSHQVTQMGQEVILRCVPISNHLYFYWYRQILGQKVEFLVSFYNNEISEKSEIFDDQFSVERPDGSNFTLKIRSTKLEDSAMYFCASSGEVAQYFGAGTRLSVL.

The chain couples TRBV11-2 to TRBJ1-1; 9 bases line up with TRBD1. Germline V gene lookup returns CDR1 SGHAT and CDR2 FQNNGV. Trimming at V came to 5 bases and at J to 3 bases, leaving 10 bases not matched to a gene. This CDR3 comprises 16 residues. Here the CDR3 DNA reads TGTGCCAGCAGCCCACCGACAGGGGGATTGTACACTGAAGCTTTCTTT. Amino acid sequence: CASSPPTGGLYTEAFF.

The V call is TRBV6-8, the J call TRBJ2-1, with 11 bases lining up with TRBD2. Germline V gene sequence: CDR1 MNHGY, CDR2 SAAAGT. With V trimmed by 2 bases and J by 3 bases, 0 bases remained unmatched. This CDR3 has 15 amino acids. The CDR3 nucleotides read TGTGCCAGCAGTTACACTAGCGGGAGCTACAATGAGCAGTTCTTC. Residues: CASSYTSGSYNEQFF.

This clonotype was detected a few times. The chain combines TRBV28 with TRBJ2-2; no reliable D call. The V gene lost 6 bases and the J gene lost 6 bases, with 11 bases spanning the gap. Germline lookup yields CDR1 MDHEN and CDR2 SYDVKM. The length of the CDR3 is 13 residues. The CDR3 loop is CASSATRPGELFF. For the CDR3, the DNA is TGTGCCAGCAGCGCTACCAGGCCCGGGGAGCTGTTTTTT.

This clonotype was observed a few times. The chain uses TRBV6-1 and TRBJ2-3; D remains ambiguous. V was clipped by 3 bases and J by 6 bases, with 4 bases between them. Germline V CDR1 and CDR2: MNHNS, SASEGT. This CDR3 spans 11 amino acids. CDR3 loop: CASSDGDTQYF. The CDR3 bases are TGTGCCAGCAGTGATGGCGATACGCAGTATTTT.

This clonotype was detected only once. V is TRBV29-1 and J is TRBJ1-3; D is possibly TRBD1 (5 bases). The CDR3 totals 13 residues. CDR1 is SQVTM and CDR2 is ANQGSEA in the germline V gene. V gave up 4 bases and J gave up 2 bases, with 9 bases separating them. The CDR3 nucleotides read TGCAGCGTTGGTGCAGGGCCTGGAAACACCATATATTTT. Its protein product is CSVGAGPGNTIYF.

This clonotype was seen only once. The V gene is TRBV11-1, the J gene TRBJ2-1; a weak D match, TRBD2 (5 bases). Germline lookup yields CDR1 SGHAT and CDR2 FQDESV (reference sequence). The CDR3 runs to 17 residues. V lost 5 bases and J 9 bases, leaving 26 bases between the germline ends. CDR3 nucleotides: TGTGCCAGCAGCCTACACCCCGAGGGTAGCAGAGGCTTTGAGCAGTTCTTC. It specifies CASSLHPEGSRGFEQFF.

This sequence joins TRBV12-3 or TRBV12-4 and TRBJ1-4; 7 nucleotides match TRBD1. The V gene end was trimmed by 5 bases and the J gene end by 4 bases; junction bases not matched to a gene: 16. The CDR3 sequence is 18 residues long. CDR3 loop: CASSPDPTGRAFNEKLFF. The DNA for the CDR3 is TGTGCCAGCAGTCCGGACCCGACAGGGAGAGCCTTTAATGAAAAACTGTTTTTT.

The chain employs TRBV28 and TRBJ2-7; D ambiguous. Germline assignment: CDR1 MDHEN and CDR2 SYDVKM. V dropped 7 bases and J dropped 5 bases, with 18 bases sitting between them. The CDR3 sequence is 14 residues long. CDR3 sequence reads: CASTRAQLGDEQYF. DNA of the CDR3: TGTGCCAGCACTCGCGCCCAACTTGGCGACGAGCAGTACTTC.

This clonotype was detected many times. The chain recombines TRBV7-8 with TRBJ2-1, with D tentatively TRBD1 (6 bases). This CDR3 contains 16 residues. Looked up from germline, CDR1 is SGHVS and CDR2 is FQNEAQ. The V end lost 5 bases, the J end lost 4 bases, and 18 bases lay between the germline ends. DNA for the CDR3: TGTGCCAGCAGCCCGTTGAGGACAGATGATTACAATGAGCAGTTCTTC. Its protein product is CASSPLRTDDYNEQFF.

This clonotype was picked up a small number of times. This chain connects TRBV7-8 to TRBJ2-7; unclear D gene. The V end lost 2 bases, the J end lost 2 bases, and 7 bases lay between the germline ends. The CDR3 covers 13 residues. CDR1 and CDR2 (germline): SGHVS, FQNEAQ. CDR3 DNA: TGTGCCAGCAGCTTAAATAGGGCCTACGAGCAGTACTTC. This translates into CASSLNRAYEQYF.

In its sample, this clonotype was seen a few times. V is TRBV27 and J is TRBJ2-7, with 7 bases identical to TRBD1. Germline V CDR1 and CDR2: MNHEY, SMNVEV (reference sequence). The CDR3 is 15 amino acids. Trimming removed 6 bases from V and 3 bases from J; junction bases left unmatched: 11. CDR3 sequence reads: CASRLGQSTFYEQYF. In nucleotides, the CDR3 is TGTGCCAGCAGACTGGGACAGTCTACCTTCTACGAGCAGTACTTC.

This sequence joins TRBV4-1 and TRBJ2-2, with D maybe TRBD2 (6 bases). CDR1 MGHRA and CDR2 YSYEKL come from the germline V gene. The CDR3 consists of 16 residues. V shed 1 base and J shed 3 bases, with 12 bases lying between them. In nucleotides, the CDR3 is TGCGCCAGCAGCCAAGTAGGAGCGGGCTACACCGGGGAGCTGTTTTTT. Translating it yields CASSQVGAGYTGELFF.

The count of this clonotype is one. The chain uses TRBV18 and TRBJ2-1; 12 bases agree with TRBD2. V dropped 3 bases and J dropped 6; count of bases not matched to a gene: 9. The CDR3 runs 17 residues. The germline CDR1 and CDR2 sequences are KGHSH and LQKENI. The CDR3 spells CASSPSGLAGISNEQFF. CDR3 nucleotides: TGTGCCAGCTCACCGTCTGGACTAGCGGGGATTTCCAATGAGCAGTTCTTC.

The rearrangement links TRBV28 to TRBJ1-5, with D tentatively TRBD1 (6 bases). V lost 7 bases and J lost 7, with 11 bases in between. The CDR3 consists of 12 residues. CDR1 and CDR2 from the germline V gene are MDHEN and SYDVKM. The CDR3 region is CASNLDRQPQHF. The CDR3 nucleotides are TGTGCCAGCAACCTAGACAGGCAGCCCCAGCATTTT.

The chain joins TRBV4-1 to TRBJ2-5; unclear D gene. Trimming cost V 0 bases and J 5 bases, with 4 bases left between them. Germline CDR1 is MGHRA and CDR2 is YSYEKL. CDR3 size: 12 residues. The DNA of the CDR3 is TGCGCCAGCAGCCAAGATAGCGAGACCCAGTACTTC. Residues: CASSQDSETQYF.

The CDR3 region is CASTDRGSTDTQYF. The CDR3 DNA is TGTGCCAGCACCGACAGGGGCAGCACAGATACGCAGTATTTT. The V and J genes are TRBV12-3 or TRBV12-4 and TRBJ2-3, with 8 bases fitting TRBD1. The length of the CDR3 is 14 residues. Trimming removed 7 bases from V and 0 bases from J; junction bases left unmatched: 3.